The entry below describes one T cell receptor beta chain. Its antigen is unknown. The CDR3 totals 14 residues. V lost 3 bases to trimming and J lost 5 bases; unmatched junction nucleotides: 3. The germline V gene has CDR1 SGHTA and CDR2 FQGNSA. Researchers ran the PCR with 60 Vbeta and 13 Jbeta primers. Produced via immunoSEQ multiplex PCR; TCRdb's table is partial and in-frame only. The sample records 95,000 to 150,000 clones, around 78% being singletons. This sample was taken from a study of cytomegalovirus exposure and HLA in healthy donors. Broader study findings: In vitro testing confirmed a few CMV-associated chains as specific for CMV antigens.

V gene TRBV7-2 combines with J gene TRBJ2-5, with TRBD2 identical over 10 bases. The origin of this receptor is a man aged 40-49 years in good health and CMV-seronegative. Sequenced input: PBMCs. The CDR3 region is CASSFQRGGETQYF. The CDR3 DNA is TGTGCCAGCAGCTTTCAGCGGGGGGGCGAGACCCAGTACTTC. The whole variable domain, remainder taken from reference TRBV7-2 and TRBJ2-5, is GAGVSQSPSNKVTEKGKDVELRCDPISGHTALYWYRQSLGQGLEFLIYFQGNSAPDKSGLPSDRFSAERTGGSVSTLTIQRTQQEDSAVYLCASSFQRGGETQYFGPGTRLLVL.